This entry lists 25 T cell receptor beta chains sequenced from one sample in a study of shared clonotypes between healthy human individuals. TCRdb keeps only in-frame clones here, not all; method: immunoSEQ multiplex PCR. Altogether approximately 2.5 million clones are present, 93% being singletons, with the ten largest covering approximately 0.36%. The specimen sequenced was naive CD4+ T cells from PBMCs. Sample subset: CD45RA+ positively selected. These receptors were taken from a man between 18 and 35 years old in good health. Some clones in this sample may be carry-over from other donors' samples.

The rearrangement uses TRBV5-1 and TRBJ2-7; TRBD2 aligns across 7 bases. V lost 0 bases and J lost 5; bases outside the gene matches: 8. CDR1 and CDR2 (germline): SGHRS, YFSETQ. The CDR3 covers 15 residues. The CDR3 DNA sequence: TGCGCCAGCAGCTTGGAGGGTAGCGGGTCTCACGAGCAGTACTTC. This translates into CASSLEGSGSHEQYF.

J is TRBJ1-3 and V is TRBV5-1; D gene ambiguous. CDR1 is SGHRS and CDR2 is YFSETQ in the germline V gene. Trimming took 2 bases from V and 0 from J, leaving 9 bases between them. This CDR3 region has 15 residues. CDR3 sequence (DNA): TGCGCCAGCAGCTTACAGAACCCCTCTGGAAACACCATATATTTT. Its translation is CASSLQNPSGNTIYF.

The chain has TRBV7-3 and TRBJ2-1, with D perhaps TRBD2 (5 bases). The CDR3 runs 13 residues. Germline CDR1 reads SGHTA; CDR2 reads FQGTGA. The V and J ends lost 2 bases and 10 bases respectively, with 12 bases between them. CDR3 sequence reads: CASSLPQRGEQFF. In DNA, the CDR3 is TGTGCCAGCAGCTTACCCCAACGAGGGGAGCAGTTCTTC.

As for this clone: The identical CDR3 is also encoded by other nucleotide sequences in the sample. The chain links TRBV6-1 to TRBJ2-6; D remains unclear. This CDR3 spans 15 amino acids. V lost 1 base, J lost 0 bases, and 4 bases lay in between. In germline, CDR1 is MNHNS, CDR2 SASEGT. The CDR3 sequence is CASSEVGSGANVLTF. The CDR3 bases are TGTGCCAGCAGTGAAGTCGGCTCTGGGGCCAACGTCCTGACTTTC.

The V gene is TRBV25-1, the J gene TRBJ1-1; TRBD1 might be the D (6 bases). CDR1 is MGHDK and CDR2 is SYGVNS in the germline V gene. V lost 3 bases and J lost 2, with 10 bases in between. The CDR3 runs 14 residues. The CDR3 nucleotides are TGTGCCAGCAGTGAGGGGGGCAGCAACACTGAAGCTTTCTTT. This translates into CASSEGGSNTEAFF. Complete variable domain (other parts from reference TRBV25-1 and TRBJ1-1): EADIYQTPRYLVIGTGKKITLECSQTMGHDKMYWYQQDPGMELHLIHYSYGVNSTEKGDLSSESTVSRIRTEHFPLTLESARPSHTSQYLCASSEGGSNTEAFFGQGTRLTVV.

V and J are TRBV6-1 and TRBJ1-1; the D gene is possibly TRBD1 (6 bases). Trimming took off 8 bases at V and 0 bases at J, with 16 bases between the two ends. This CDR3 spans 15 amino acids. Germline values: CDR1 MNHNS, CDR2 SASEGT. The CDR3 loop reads CASVSGAVLNTEAFF. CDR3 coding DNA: TGTGCCAGCGTCTCAGGGGCCGTGCTGAACACTGAAGCTTTCTTT.

This CDR3 reads CATRPAGVGSDTQYF. The CDR3 DNA is TGCGCCACCCGCCCGGCGGGAGTCGGATCAGATACGCAGTATTTT. This chain connects TRBV5-1 to TRBJ2-3; 7 bases are shared with TRBD2. Germline-derived CDR1 and CDR2 are SGHRS and YFSETQ. V lost 9 bases to trimming and J lost 4 bases; unmatched junction nucleotides: 14. The CDR3 is 15 amino acids.

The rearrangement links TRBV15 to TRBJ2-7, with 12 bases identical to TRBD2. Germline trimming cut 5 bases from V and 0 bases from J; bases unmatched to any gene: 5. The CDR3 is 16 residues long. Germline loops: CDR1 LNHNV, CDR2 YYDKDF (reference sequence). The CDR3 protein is CATSGGLAGFSYEQYF. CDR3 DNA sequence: TGTGCCACCAGCGGGGGACTAGCGGGTTTCTCCTACGAGCAGTACTTC.

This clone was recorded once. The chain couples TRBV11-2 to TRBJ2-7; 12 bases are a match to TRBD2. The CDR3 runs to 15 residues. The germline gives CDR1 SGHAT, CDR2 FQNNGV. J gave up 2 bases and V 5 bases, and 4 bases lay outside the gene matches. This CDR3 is CASSSLAGGPYEQYF. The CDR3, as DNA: TGTGCCAGCAGCAGTCTAGCGGGAGGGCCCTACGAGCAGTACTTC.

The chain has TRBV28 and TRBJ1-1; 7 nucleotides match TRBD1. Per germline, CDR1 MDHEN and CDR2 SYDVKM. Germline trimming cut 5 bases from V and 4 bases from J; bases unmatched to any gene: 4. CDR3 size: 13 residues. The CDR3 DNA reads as TGTGCCAGCAGTACCGCAGGGGGCACTGAAGCTTTCTTT. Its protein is CASSTAGGTEAFF.

The CDR3 protein is CASSYRDSYGYTF. The CDR3 DNA is TGTGCCAGCAGTTACCGGGACAGCTATGGCTACACCTTC. This chain connects TRBV6-5 to TRBJ1-2, with TRBD1 identical over 7 bases. This CDR3 spans 13 amino acids. CDR1 is MNHEY and CDR2 is SVGAGI in the germline V gene. V gave up 2 bases and J gave up 4 bases; unmatched junction bases: 1.

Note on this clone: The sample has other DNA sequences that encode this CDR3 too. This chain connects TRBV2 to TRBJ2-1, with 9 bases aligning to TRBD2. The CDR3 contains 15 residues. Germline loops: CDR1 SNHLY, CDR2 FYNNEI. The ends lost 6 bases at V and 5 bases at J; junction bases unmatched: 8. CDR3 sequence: CASRELAGGNNEQFF. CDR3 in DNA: TGTGCCAGCAGGGAACTAGCGGGCGGTAACAATGAGCAGTTCTTC.

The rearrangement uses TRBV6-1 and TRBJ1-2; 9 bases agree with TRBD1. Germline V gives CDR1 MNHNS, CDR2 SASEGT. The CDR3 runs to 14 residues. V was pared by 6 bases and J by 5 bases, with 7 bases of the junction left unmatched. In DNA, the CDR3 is TGTGCCAGCAGCCTTTTGACAGGGGGGTATGGCTACACCTTC. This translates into CASSLLTGGYGYTF.

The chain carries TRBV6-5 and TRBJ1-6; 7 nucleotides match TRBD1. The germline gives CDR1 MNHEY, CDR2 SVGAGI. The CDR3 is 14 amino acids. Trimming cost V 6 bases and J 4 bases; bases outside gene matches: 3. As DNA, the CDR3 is TGTGCCAGCAGGGGGACAGCGTATAATTCACCCCTCCACTTT. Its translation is CASRGTAYNSPLHF.

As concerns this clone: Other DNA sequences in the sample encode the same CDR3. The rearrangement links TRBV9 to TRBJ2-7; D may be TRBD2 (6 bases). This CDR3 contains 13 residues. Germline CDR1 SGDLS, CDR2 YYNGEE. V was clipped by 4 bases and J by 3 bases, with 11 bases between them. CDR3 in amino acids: CASSRPGVYEQYF. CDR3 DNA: TGTGCCAGCAGCCGACCGGGGGTCTACGAGCAGTACTTC.

The CDR3 DNA sequence: TGTGCCAGCAGCTCCCCCTGGGGGCGGAATGAGCAGTTCTTC. This encodes CASSSPWGRNEQFF. The chain links TRBV11-3 to TRBJ2-1; D is possibly TRBD1 (6 bases). Germline loops: CDR1 SGHNT, CDR2 YENEEA. This CDR3 region has 14 residues. Trimming pared 4 bases from V and 7 bases from J, leaving 14 bases between.

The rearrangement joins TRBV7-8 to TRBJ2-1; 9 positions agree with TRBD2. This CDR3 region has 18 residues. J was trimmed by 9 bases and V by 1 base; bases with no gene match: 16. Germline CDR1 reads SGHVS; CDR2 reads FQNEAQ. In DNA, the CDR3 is TGTGCCAGCAGCTTAGGGCCCCCGGGGCTAGCGGGAACGGTTGAGCAGTTCTTC. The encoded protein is CASSLGPPGLAGTVEQFF. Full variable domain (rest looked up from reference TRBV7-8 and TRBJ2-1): GAGVSQSPRYKVAKRGQDVALRCDPISGHVSLFWYQQALGQGPEFLTYFQNEAQLDKSGLPSDRFFAERPEGSVSTLKIQRTQQEDSAVYLCASSLGPPGLAGTVEQFFGPGTRLTVL.

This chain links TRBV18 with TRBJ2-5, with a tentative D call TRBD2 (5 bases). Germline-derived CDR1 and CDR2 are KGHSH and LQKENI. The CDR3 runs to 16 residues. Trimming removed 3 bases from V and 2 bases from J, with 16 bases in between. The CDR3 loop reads CASSPTPGRGQETQYF. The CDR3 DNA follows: TGTGCCAGCTCACCGACCCCGGGCCGCGGGCAAGAGACCCAGTACTTC.

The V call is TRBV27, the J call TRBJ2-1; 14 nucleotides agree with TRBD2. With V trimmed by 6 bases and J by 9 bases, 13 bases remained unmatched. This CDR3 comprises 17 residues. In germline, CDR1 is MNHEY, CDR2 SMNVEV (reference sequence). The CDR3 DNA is TGTGCCAGCAGGTTACGGGGAGGGACTAGCGGGAGACCTGAGCAGTTCTTC. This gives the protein CASRLRGGTSGRPEQFF.

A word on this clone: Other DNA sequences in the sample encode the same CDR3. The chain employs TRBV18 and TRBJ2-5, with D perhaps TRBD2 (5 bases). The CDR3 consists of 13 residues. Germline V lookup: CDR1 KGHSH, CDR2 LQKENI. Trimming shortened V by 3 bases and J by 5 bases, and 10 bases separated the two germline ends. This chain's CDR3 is CASSPSGKETQYF. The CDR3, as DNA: TGTGCCAGCTCACCCAGCGGTAAGGAGACCCAGTACTTC.

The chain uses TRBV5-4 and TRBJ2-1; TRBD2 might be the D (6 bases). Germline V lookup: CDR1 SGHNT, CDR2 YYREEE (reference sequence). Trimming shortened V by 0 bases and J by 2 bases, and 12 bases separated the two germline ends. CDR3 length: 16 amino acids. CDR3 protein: CASSLGNPGAYNEQFF. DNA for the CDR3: TGTGCCAGCAGCTTGGGGAACCCGGGGGCCTACAATGAGCAGTTCTTC. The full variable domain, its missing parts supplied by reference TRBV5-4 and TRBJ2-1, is ETGVTQSPTHLIKTRGQQVTLRCSSQSGHNTVSWYQQALGQGPQFIFQYYREEENGRGNFPPRFSGLQFPNYSSELNVNALELDDSALYLCASSLGNPGAYNEQFFGPGTRLTVL.

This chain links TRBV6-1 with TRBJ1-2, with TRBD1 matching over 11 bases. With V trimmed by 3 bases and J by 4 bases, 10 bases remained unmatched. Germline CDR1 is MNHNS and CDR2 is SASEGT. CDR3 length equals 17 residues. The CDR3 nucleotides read TGTGCCAGCAGTGATGGGACAGGGGGAGTATTCATCTATGGCTACACCTTC. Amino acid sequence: CASSDGTGGVFIYGYTF.

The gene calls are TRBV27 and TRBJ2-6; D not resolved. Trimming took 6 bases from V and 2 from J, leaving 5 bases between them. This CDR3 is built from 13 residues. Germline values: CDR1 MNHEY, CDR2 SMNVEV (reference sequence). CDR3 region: CASSTAGANVLTF. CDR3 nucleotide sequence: TGTGCCAGCAGCACGGCTGGGGCCAACGTCCTGACTTTC. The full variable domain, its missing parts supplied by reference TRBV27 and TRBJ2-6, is EAQVTQNPRYLITVTGKKLTVTCSQNMNHEYMSWYRQDPGLGLRQIYYSMNVEVTDKGDVPEGYKVSRKEKRNFPLILESPSPNQTSLYFCASSTAGANVLTFGAGSRLTVL.

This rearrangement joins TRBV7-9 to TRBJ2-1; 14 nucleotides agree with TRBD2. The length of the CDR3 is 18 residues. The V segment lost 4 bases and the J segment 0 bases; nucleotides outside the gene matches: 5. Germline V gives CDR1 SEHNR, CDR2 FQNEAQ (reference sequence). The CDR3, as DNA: TGTGCCAGCAGCTCGACTAGCGGGAGGGAGAGCTCCTACAATGAGCAGTTCTTC. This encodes CASSSTSGRESSYNEQFF. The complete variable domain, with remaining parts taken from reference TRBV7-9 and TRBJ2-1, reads DTGVSQNPRHKITKRGQNVTFRCDPISEHNRLYWYRQTLGQGPEFLTYFQNEAQLEKSRLLSDRFSAERPKGSFSTLEIQRTEQGDSAMYLCASSSTSGRESSYNEQFFGPGTRLTVL.

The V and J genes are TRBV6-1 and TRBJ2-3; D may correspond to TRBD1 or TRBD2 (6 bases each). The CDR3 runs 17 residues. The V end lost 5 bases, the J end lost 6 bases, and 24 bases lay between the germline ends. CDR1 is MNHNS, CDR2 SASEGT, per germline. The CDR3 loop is CASSKGGQSKRRDTQYF. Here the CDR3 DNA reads TGTGCCAGCAGTAAAGGGGGGCAATCGAAACGAAGGGATACGCAGTATTTT.